This T cell receptor beta chain was recorded in a study of T cell responses to AZD1222 COVID-19 vaccine. Assay: immunoSEQ multiplex PCR; the TCRdb copy retains only in-frame clones and omits some. Among some 84,000 clones, roughly nine tenths were seen once, and the ten largest hold 9.5% to 13%. The CDR3 is 16 amino acids. From germline, CDR1 is SEHNR and CDR2 FQNEAQ (reference sequence). J gave up 4 bases and V 4 bases, and 9 bases lay outside the gene matches. General study findings and limits: Vaccine-related CD4 TCRs covered spike, predominating at 160-218 and 743-854. Following two doses of AZD1222, Spike-specific TCR breadth and depth rose. Reports indicate that nearly half of spike-specific TCRs are directed at unmutated variant regions. AZD1222 recipients seropositive at baseline numbered only 5 or 6.

This clone was found a few times. Its target is not known. This receptor was taken from an adult who received the AZD1222 COVID-19 vaccine. The chain uses TRBV7-9 and TRBJ1-4; 7 bases are shared with TRBD1. The material was peripheral blood, obtained 28 days after the second AZD1222 dose. The CDR3 protein is CASSSQGQRHNEKLFF. The DNA of the CDR3 is TGTGCCAGCAGCTCACAGGGACAGAGACATAATGAAAAACTGTTTTTT. Filled out from reference TRBV7-9 and TRBJ1-4, the complete variable domain reads DTGVSQNPRHKITKRGQNVTFRCDPISEHNRLYWYRQTLGQGPEFLTYFQNEAQLEKSRLLSDRFSAERPKGSFSTLEIQRTEQGDSAMYLCASSSQGQRHNEKLFFGSGTQLSVL.